The next 21 T cell receptor beta chains were all read from a single sample in a study of control samples from healthy donors and cancer patients. Libraries were prepared by immunoSEQ multiplex PCR; TCRdb keeps only in-frame clonotypes and omits some of them. Among 70,000 or so clones listed, 75% to 90% were seen once. Sample: blood. All receptors come from a man aged 45 to 65 in good health.

J is TRBJ1-1 and V is TRBV7-3; the D is unclear. With 2 bases removed from V and 1 base from J, the gap between germline ends came to 14 bases. CDR1 is SGHTA and CDR2 is FQGTGA in the germline V gene. The CDR3 spans 16 residues. The CDR3 DNA sequence: TGTGCCAGCAGCTTATCCGGAACCATCAGGAACACTGAAGCTTTCTTT. Protein: CASSLSGTIRNTEAFF.

Only one count was recorded for this clone. The rearrangement links TRBV11-3 to TRBJ2-7; unclear D gene. The CDR3 runs 13 residues. Trimming removed 0 bases at V and 5 bases at J, with 8 bases between. Germline-derived CDR1 and CDR2 are SGHNT and YENEEA. The CDR3 DNA follows: TGTGCCAGCAGCTTAGAAGGGTTCCACGAGCAGTACTTC. The encoded protein is CASSLEGFHEQYF. Filled out from reference TRBV11-3 and TRBJ2-7, the complete variable domain reads EAGVVQSPRYKIIEKKQPVAFWCNPISGHNTLYWYLQNLGQGPELLIRYENEEAVDDSQLPKDRFSAERLKGVDSTLKIQPAELGDSAVYLCASSLEGFHEQYFGPGTRLTVT.

The J gene is TRBJ1-2, the V gene TRBV3-1 (or the pseudogene TRBV3-2); 9 bases map to TRBD1. This CDR3 is built from 17 residues. Germline lookup yields CDR1 LGHDT and CDR2 YNNKEL (reference sequence). V was clipped by 1 base and J by 0 bases; unmatched bases: 6. CDR3 in DNA: TGTGCCAGCAGCCAAGGGGACAGGGTAAAGTCTAACTATGGCTACACCTTC. Protein sequence: CASSQGDRVKSNYGYTF.

The chain carries TRBV2 and TRBJ2-1, with D tentatively TRBD2 (5 bases). CDR3 size: 15 residues. Per germline, CDR1 SNHLY and CDR2 FYNNEI. The V end was cut by 6 bases, the J end by 6 bases, with 18 bases between. The CDR3 is CASSSVEGRGNEQFF. Here the CDR3 DNA reads TGTGCCAGCAGCTCCGTTGAGGGTCGGGGCAATGAGCAGTTCTTC.

The gene calls are TRBV7-2 and TRBJ1-4, with TRBD1 identical over 7 bases. J gave up 8 bases and V 4 bases, and 7 bases lay outside the gene matches. This CDR3 has 14 amino acids. Looked up from germline, CDR1 is SGHTA and CDR2 is FQGNSA. CDR3: CASSSMTGREKLFF. The CDR3 DNA reads TGTGCCAGCAGCTCTATGACAGGGAGGGAAAAACTGTTTTTT.

V usage is TRBV30 and J usage is TRBJ2-4; the D call may be TRBD1 or TRBD2 (5 bases each). Germline V lookup: CDR1 GTSNPN, CDR2 SVGIG (reference sequence). The CDR3 totals 16 residues. Trimming left V 2 bases short and J 10 bases short, with 24 bases between. The CDR3 DNA follows: TGTGCCTGGAGTCTAAGATTGGGACGGGTTGAGGGGATTCAGTACTTC. Its translation: CAWSLRLGRVEGIQYF.

The genes are TRBV6-5 and TRBJ1-1, with D unclear. Germline loops: CDR1 MNHEY, CDR2 SVGAGI. This CDR3 comprises 11 residues. Trimming took 10 bases from V and 7 from J, leaving 13 bases between them. The CDR3 region is CATQSRSEAFF. CDR3 nucleotide sequence: TGTGCCACCCAGTCCCGGAGTGAAGCTTTCTTT.

The chain couples TRBV9 to TRBJ2-5; 14 positions match TRBD2. This CDR3 has 15 residues. Unmatched junction bases numbered 4, after V lost 6 bases and J lost 3 bases. Germline V gene sequence: CDR1 SGDLS, CDR2 YYNGEE. The CDR3 loop is CASTRGLAGEETQYF. For the CDR3, the DNA is TGTGCCAGCACCCGGGGACTAGCGGGGGAAGAGACCCAGTACTTC.

The CDR3 nucleotides read TGTGCCAGCGGACTAGCGGGCTCTCCGGGGCAGTACTTC. It codes for CASGLAGSPGQYF. The V gene is TRBV19, the J gene TRBJ2-7; 11 nucleotides line up with TRBD2. The length of the CDR3 is 13 residues. The V gene end was trimmed by 9 bases and the J gene end by 9 bases; junction bases not matched to a gene: 10. Germline V gene lookup returns CDR1 LNHDA and CDR2 SQIVND (reference sequence).

In its sample, this clone was seen many times. The chain uses TRBV7-2 and TRBJ1-5; D not certain. The CDR3 loop spans 13 amino acids. CDR1 is SGHTA, CDR2 FQGNSA, per germline. Between the trimmed V and J ends, which lost 3 bases and 5 bases, there was a span of 8 bases. DNA of the CDR3: TGTGCCAGCAGCTTGGTCTGGGATCAGCCCCAGCATTTT. This sequence encodes CASSLVWDQPQHF.

This clone was detected once. The chain links TRBV5-1 to TRBJ1-1; D unclear. The ends were cut back, 0 bases at V and 3 bases at J, with 6 bases in the middle. The germline V gene has CDR1 SGHRS and CDR2 YFSETQ. The CDR3 has 13 residues. CDR3 DNA: TGCGCCAGCAGCTTGGACGGACACACTGAAGCTTTCTTT. Translation gives CASSLDGHTEAFF.

By sample fraction, this clone is medium-sized. This sample also contains other DNA sequences that code for the same CDR3. The chain has TRBV9 and TRBJ2-2; D unclear. Germline V gene data show CDR1 as SGDLS and CDR2 as YYNGEE. V lost 0 bases and J lost 2, with 5 bases in between. The CDR3 has 14 amino acids. CDR3 coding DNA: TGTGCCAGCAGCGTAGGTGGAAACACCGGGGAGCTGTTTTTT. Translating gives CASSVGGNTGELFF.

The chain is built from TRBV7-3 and TRBJ2-2, with D uncertain. CDR1 and CDR2 from the germline V gene are SGHTA and FQGTGA. This CDR3 has 14 residues. The V end lost 5 bases, the J end lost 1 base, and 8 bases lay between the germline ends. The CDR3 sequence: CASSPAGNTGELFF. CDR3 nucleotides: TGTGCCAGCAGCCCAGCAGGGAACACCGGGGAGCTGTTTTTT.

This rearrangement joins TRBV28 to TRBJ1-5, with a possible D match to TRBD1 (5 bases). CDR3 length equals 15 residues. In germline, CDR1 is MDHEN, CDR2 SYDVKM. V was trimmed by 6 bases and J by 3 bases, leaving 15 bases between them. CDR3 loop: CASRRSGLNNQPQHF. Written as DNA, the CDR3 is TGTGCCAGCAGGCGATCGGGACTGAACAATCAGCCCCAGCATTTT.

The rearrangement joins TRBV6-5 to TRBJ1-5; D might be TRBD1 (5 bases). There are 13 residues in the CDR3. Germline loops: CDR1 MNHEY, CDR2 SVGAGI. V lost 6 bases, J lost 9 bases, and 15 bases lay in between. The CDR3 DNA reads as TGTGCCAGCAGGGGGACGGGGGACGGGCCCCAGCATTTT. Translation: CASRGTGDGPQHF.

The chain joins TRBV6-4 to TRBJ1-2; no clear D gene. The ends were cut back, 3 bases at V and 6 bases at J, with 11 bases in the middle. The CDR3 has 13 residues. CDR1 is MRHNA, CDR2 SNTAGT, per germline. DNA for the CDR3: TGTGCCAGCAGTGATAACTATGGAGATGGCTACACCTTC. Translation gives CASSDNYGDGYTF.

The V call is TRBV7-9, the J call TRBJ2-7; D perhaps matches TRBD1 (6 bases). The ends were cut back, 1 base at V and 0 bases at J, with 13 bases in the middle. The CDR3 runs 16 residues. Germline V gene lookup returns CDR1 SEHNR and CDR2 FQNEAQ (reference sequence). CDR3 coding DNA: TGTGCCAGCAGCTTAGGTGGGGGCCCCCGCTCCTACGAGCAGTACTTC. Residues: CASSLGGGPRSYEQYF.

This clone occurred once. CDR3 bases: TGTGCCAGCAGTTTAGGGACGGTTAATGAAAAACTGTTTTTT. It yields the protein CASSLGTVNEKLFF. This chain uses TRBV28 with TRBJ1-4; the D gene is possibly TRBD1 (5 bases). Trimming stripped 2 bases from V and 4 bases from J, with 8 bases between. Germline lookup yields CDR1 MDHEN and CDR2 SYDVKM. The CDR3 is 14 amino acids.

Only one count was recorded for this clone. CDR3 region: CASSPAPGSGGNTIYF. CDR3 coding DNA: TGTGCCAGCAGCCCCGCCCCGGGCTCAGGGGGAAACACCATATATTTT. This sequence joins TRBV5-4 and TRBJ1-3; D is possibly TRBD1 (5 bases). The germline V and J ends were trimmed by 4 bases and 4 bases, with 18 bases remaining between them. The CDR3 contains 16 residues. Looked up from germline, CDR1 is SGHNT and CDR2 is YYREEE (reference sequence).

The J gene is TRBJ2-1, the V gene TRBV28; D unclear. CDR3 size: 12 residues. The V end lost 5 bases, the J end lost 9 bases, and 11 bases lay between the germline ends. Looked up from germline, CDR1 is MDHEN and CDR2 is SYDVKM. The CDR3 DNA follows: TGTGCCAGCAGTCGACATGTTGGTGAGCAGTTCTTC. Its protein product is CASSRHVGEQFF.

On this clone itself: This same CDR3 is encoded by further DNA sequences in the sample. The rearrangement links TRBV27 to TRBJ2-2; D call uncertain. Between the trimmed V and J ends, which lost 2 bases and 6 bases, there was a span of 7 bases. The germline CDR1 and CDR2 sequences are MNHEY and SMNVEV (reference sequence). This CDR3 region has 13 residues. CDR3 DNA: TGTGCCAGCAGTTTAAGAGTCGCCGGGGAGCTGTTTTTT. Translation: CASSLRVAGELFF.